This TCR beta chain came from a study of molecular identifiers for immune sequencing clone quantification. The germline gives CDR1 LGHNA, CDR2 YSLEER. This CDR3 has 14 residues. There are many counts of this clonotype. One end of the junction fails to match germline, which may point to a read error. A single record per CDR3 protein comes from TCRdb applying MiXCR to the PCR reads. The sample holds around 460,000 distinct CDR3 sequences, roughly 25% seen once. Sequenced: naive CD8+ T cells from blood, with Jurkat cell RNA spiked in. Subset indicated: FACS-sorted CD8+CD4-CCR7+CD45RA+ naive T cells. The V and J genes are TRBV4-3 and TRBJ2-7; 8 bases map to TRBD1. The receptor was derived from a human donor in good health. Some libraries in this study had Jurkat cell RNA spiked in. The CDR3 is CASSPGQGVYEQYF. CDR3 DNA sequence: TGTGCCAGCAGCCCAGGACAGGGAGTCTACGAGCAGTACTTC.